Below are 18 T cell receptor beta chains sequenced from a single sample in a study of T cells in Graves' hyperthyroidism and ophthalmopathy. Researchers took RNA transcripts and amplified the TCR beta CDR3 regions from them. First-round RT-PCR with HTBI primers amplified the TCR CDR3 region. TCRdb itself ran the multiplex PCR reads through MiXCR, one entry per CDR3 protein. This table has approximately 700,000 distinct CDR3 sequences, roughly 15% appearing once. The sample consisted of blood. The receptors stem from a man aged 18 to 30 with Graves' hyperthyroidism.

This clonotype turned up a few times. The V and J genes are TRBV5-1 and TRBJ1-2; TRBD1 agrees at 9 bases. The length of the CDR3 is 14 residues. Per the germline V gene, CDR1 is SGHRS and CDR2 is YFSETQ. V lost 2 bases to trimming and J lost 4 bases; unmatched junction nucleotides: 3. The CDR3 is CASSFRDRAYGYTF. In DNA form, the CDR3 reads TGCGCCAGCAGCTTCCGGGACAGGGCCTATGGCTACACCTTC.

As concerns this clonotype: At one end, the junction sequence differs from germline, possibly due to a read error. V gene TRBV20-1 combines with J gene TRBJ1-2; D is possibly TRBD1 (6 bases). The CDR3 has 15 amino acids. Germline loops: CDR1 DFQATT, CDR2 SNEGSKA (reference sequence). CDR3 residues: CSAKTPYRDNYDYTF. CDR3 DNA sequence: TGCAGTGCCAAGACCCCCTACAGGGATAACTATGACTACACCTTC.

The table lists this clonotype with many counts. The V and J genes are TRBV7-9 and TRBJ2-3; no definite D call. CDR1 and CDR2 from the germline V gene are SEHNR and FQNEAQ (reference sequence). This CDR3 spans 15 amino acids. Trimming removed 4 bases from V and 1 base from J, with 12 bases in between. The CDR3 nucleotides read TGTGCCAGCAGCTCTTGGGTCCAACGCACAGATACGCAGTATTTT. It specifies CASSSWVQRTDTQYF.

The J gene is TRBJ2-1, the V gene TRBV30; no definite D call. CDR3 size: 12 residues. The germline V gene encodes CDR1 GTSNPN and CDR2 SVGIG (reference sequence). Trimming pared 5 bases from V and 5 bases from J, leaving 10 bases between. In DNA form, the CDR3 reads TGTGCCTGGGCCGACGGTAACAATGAGCAGTTCTTC. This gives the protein CAWADGNNEQFF.

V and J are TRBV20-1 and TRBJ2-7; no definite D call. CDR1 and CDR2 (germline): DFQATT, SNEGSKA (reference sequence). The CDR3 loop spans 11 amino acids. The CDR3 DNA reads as TGCACAGCAAGGAGCTCCTACGAGCAGTACTTC. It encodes CTARSSYEQYF.

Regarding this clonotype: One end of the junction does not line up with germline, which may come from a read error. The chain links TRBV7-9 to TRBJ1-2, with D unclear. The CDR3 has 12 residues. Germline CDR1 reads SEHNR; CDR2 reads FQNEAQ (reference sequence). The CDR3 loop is CASGLSGYGYTF. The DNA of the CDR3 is TGTGCCAGCGGCTTGTCTGGGTACGGCTACACCTTC.

The CDR3 DNA sequence: TGTGCCAGTGGGACCCGGACAACCCTAGGGAATGAAAAACTGTTTTTT. Protein product: CASGTRTTLGNEKLFF. This chain joins TRBV19 and TRBJ1-4, with D possibly TRBD1 on 5 matching bases. Germline values: CDR1 LNHDA, CDR2 SQIVND (reference sequence). The V and J ends lost 8 bases and 5 bases respectively, with 21 bases between them. This CDR3 has 16 residues.

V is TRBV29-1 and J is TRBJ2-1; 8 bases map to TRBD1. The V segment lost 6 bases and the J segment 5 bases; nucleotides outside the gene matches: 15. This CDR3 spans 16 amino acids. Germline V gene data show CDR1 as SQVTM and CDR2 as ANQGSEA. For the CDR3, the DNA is TGCAGCGTCACCGCTTGGACAGGGCGGGACAACAATGAGCAGTTCTTC. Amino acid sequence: CSVTAWTGRDNNEQFF.

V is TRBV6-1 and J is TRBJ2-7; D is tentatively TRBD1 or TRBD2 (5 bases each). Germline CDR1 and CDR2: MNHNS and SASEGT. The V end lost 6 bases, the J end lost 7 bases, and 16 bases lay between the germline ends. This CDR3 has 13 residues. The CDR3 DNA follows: TGTGCCAGCAGCACCGGGGCCCCGGAAGAGCAGTACTTC. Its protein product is CASSTGAPEEQYF.

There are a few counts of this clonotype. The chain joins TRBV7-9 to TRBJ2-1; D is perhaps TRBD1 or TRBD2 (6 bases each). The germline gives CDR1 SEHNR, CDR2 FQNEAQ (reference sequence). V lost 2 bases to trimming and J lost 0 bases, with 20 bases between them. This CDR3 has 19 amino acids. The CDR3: CASSLPPWGGQLSYNEQFF. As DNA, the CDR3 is TGTGCCAGCAGCTTACCCCCGTGGGGAGGACAGCTCTCCTACAATGAGCAGTTCTTC.

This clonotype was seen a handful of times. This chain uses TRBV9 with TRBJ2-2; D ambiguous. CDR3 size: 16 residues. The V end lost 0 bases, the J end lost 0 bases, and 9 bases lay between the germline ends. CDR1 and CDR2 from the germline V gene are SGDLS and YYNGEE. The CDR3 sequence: CASSVVPRANTGELFF. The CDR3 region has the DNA TGTGCCAGCAGCGTAGTACCCCGCGCGAACACCGGGGAGCTGTTTTTT.

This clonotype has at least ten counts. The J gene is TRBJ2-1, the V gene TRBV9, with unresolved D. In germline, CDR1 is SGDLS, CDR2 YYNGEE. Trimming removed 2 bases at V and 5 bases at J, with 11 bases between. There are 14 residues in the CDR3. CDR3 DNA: TGTGCCAGCAGCGTTAACCTGGCTCACAATGAGCAGTTCTTC. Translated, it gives CASSVNLAHNEQFF.

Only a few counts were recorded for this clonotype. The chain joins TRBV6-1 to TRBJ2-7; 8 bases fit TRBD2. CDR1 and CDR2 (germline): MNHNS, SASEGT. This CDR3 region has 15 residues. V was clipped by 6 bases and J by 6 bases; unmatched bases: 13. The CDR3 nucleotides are TGTGCCAGCAGGGTGCTTCCCAGCGGGAGCCGCGAGCAGTACTTC. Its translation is CASRVLPSGSREQYF.

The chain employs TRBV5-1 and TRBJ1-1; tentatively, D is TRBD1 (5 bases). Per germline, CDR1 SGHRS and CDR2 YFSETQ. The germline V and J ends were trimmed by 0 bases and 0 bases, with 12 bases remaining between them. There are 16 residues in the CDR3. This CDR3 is CASSLATGQLNTEAFF. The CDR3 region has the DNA TGCGCCAGCAGCTTGGCCACAGGTCAGTTGAACACTGAAGCTTTCTTT.

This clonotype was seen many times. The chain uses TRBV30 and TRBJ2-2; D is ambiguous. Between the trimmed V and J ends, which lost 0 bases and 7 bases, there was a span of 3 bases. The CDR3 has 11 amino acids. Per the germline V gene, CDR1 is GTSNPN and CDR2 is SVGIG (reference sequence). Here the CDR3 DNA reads TGTGCCTGGAGTGTACTCGGGGAGCTGTTTTTT. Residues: CAWSVLGELFF. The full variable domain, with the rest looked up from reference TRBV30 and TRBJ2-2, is SQTIHQWPATLVQPVGSPLSLECTVEGTSNPNLYWYRQAAGRGLQLLFYSVGIGQISSEVPQNLSASRPQDRQFILSSKKLLLSDSGFYLCAWSVLGELFFGEGSRLTVL.

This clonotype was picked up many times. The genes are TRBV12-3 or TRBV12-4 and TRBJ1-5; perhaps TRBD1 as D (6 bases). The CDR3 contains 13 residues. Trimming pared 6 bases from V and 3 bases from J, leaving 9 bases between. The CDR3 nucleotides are TGTGCCAGCAGAGGACAGATCAATCAGCCCCAGCATTTT. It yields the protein CASRGQINQPQHF.

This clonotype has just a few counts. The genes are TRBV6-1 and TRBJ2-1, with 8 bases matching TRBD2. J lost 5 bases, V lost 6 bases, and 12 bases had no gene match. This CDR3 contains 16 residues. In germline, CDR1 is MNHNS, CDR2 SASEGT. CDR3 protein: CASRPRTSRSNNEQFF. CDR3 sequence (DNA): TGTGCCAGCAGACCCAGGACTAGCCGGAGCAACAATGAGCAGTTCTTC.

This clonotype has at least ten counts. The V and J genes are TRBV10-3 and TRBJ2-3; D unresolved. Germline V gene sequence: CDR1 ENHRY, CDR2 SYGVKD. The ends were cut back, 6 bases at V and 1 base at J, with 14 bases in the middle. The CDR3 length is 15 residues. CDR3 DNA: TGTGCCATCAGGGGCCGTCGGCTTGGCACAGATACGCAGTATTTT. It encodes CAIRGRRLGTDTQYF.